Each of the 9 T cell receptor beta chains below was sequenced from the same sample in a study of T cell clones after liver transplantation. The method was immunoSEQ multiplex PCR; TCRdb's version includes in-frame clones alone and lacks a portion of them. The sample includes about 6,900 clones, 70% of them seen just once. Material: CD8+ T cells from blood, obtained before liver transplant. The receptors derive from a human donor who received a liver transplant.

Here the CDR3 reads CASSERGTSGGPDGIEQFF. The CDR3 DNA sequence: TGTGCCAGCAGTGAAAGGGGGACTAGCGGGGGGCCCGATGGCATTGAGCAGTTCTTC. The genes are TRBV6-1 and TRBJ2-1; 15 nucleotides agree with TRBD2. The CDR3 extends over 19 amino acids. Losses at the gene ends were 2 bases for V and 9 bases for J; bases not matched to a gene: 14. Germline V CDR1 and CDR2: MNHNS, SASEGT.

The chain couples TRBV4-3 to TRBJ1-1; D is possibly TRBD1 (6 bases). The CDR3 is 16 amino acids. V was cut by 1 base and J by 0 bases, with 12 bases left in between. The germline V gene has CDR1 LGHNA and CDR2 YSLEER. CDR3 region: CASSQVHRALNTEAFF. CDR3 nucleotides: TGCGCCAGCAGCCAAGTCCACAGGGCTTTGAACACTGAAGCTTTCTTT.

In its sample, this clone ranks as medium-sized. J is TRBJ1-1 and V is TRBV29-1; D is unclear. The germline CDR1 and CDR2 sequences are SQVTM and ANQGSEA. The CDR3 is 13 amino acids. V lost 4 bases and J 0 bases, leaving 9 bases between the germline ends. The CDR3 reads CSVVLGMNTEAFF. The CDR3 bases are TGCAGCGTTGTGCTAGGCATGAACACTGAAGCTTTCTTT.

This chain links TRBV7-9 with TRBJ2-1; D call uncertain. The ends were cut back, 7 bases at V and 5 bases at J, with 9 bases in the middle. Germline V gene data show CDR1 as SEHNR and CDR2 as FQNEAQ (reference sequence). The CDR3 runs to 12 residues. For the CDR3, the DNA is TGTGCCAGCATTTCCATCCACAATGAGCAGTTCTTC. Residues: CASISIHNEQFF.

The chain links TRBV7-9 to TRBJ2-1; 8 bases match TRBD1. CDR3 length equals 17 residues. J was trimmed by 1 base and V by 4 bases; bases with no gene match: 9. Germline CDR1 is SEHNR and CDR2 is FQNEAQ (reference sequence). CDR3 in amino acids: CASSSPLTGVSYNEQFF. CDR3 in DNA: TGTGCCAGCAGCTCTCCATTGACAGGGGTTTCCTACAATGAGCAGTTCTTC.

The genes are TRBV28 and TRBJ2-2; no clear D. The germline gives CDR1 MDHEN, CDR2 SYDVKM. CDR3 length equals 13 residues. Trimming pared 3 bases from V and 4 bases from J, leaving 6 bases between. The CDR3 DNA reads as TGTGCCAGCAGTTTGTCCCTCACCGGGGAGCTGTTTTTT. Translated: CASSLSLTGELFF.

The chain combines TRBV13 with TRBJ2-5; possibly TRBD1 or TRBD2 for D (6 bases each). This CDR3 contains 20 residues. Germline loops: CDR1 PRHDT, CDR2 FYEKMQ (reference sequence). V dropped 3 bases and J dropped 0 bases, with 26 bases sitting between them. CDR3 coding DNA: TGTGCCAGCAGCTTCTCCCCGGGTGAGGGGGGCCCATACAACCAAGAGACCCAGTACTTC. Residues: CASSFSPGEGGPYNQETQYF. The entire variable domain, with the rest obtained from reference TRBV13 and TRBJ2-5, is as follows: AAGVIQSPRHLIKEKRETATLKCYPIPRHDTVYWYQQGPGQDPQFLISFYEKMQSDKGSIPDRFSAQQFSDYHSELNMSSLELGDSALYFCASSFSPGEGGPYNQETQYFGPGTRLLVL.

V usage is TRBV7-9 and J usage is TRBJ2-1; 9 bases agree with TRBD2. CDR3 size: 16 residues. In germline, CDR1 is SEHNR, CDR2 FQNEAQ (reference sequence). The J segment lost 6 bases and the V segment lost 1 base, leaving 7 bases of the junction unmatched. DNA for the CDR3: TGTGCCAGCAGCTTAGAGAGTAGCGGGAGACCCAATGAGCAGTTCTTC. Protein: CASSLESSGRPNEQFF.

The rearrangement uses TRBV7-2 and TRBJ1-5; D is undetermined. The V gene's germline CDR1 is SGHTA and CDR2 FQGNSA. Trimming took off 2 bases at V and 0 bases at J, with 8 bases between the two ends. The CDR3 is made up of 15 amino acids. The CDR3 spells CASSLLPNSNQPQHF. CDR3 coding DNA: TGTGCCAGCAGCTTACTTCCCAATAGCAATCAGCCCCAGCATTTT.